This T cell receptor (beta chain) was sequenced during a study of shared clonotypes between healthy human individuals. Study results and limitations: Investigators expected sequencing depth to affect clonotype sharing among donors. Only blood underwent sampling, and tissue repertoires likely differ.

CDR3 length equals 15 residues. Germline V gene lookup returns CDR1 KGHSH and CDR2 LQKENI. V gave up 2 bases and J gave up 9 bases; unmatched junction bases: 6. As regards this clone: The target antigen is unknown.

A deep-level run was used for the assay. Ten immunoSEQ deep assay plates were used to sequence unsorted PBMC DNA. Repertoires were generated with immunoSEQ multiplex PCR, while TCRdb's copy carries only in-frame clones and drops some. The sample carries about half a million clones, 79% recorded once. The origin of this receptor is a woman aged 40 to 55 in good health. Some clones in this sample may be carry-over from other donors' samples. The chain recombines TRBV18 with TRBJ2-2; TRBD2 matches at 10 bases. Sequencing was done on a sample of PBMCs. CDR3 amino acids: CASSPIHSGRRELFF. In DNA, the CDR3 is TGTGCCAGCTCACCAATTCATAGCGGGAGGCGGGAGCTGTTTTTT.